This T cell receptor beta chain was observed in a study of beta chain features in type 1 diabetes (dated by TCRdb to 2016 to 2018). Regarding the complete study: Mean age, gender distribution, total cell number and subset yield did not differ between patients and healthy donors. Across all samples, approximately 100 million sorted cells were examined, and cell number per subset correlated strongly with RNA yield. In the study, TCRB repertoires of sorted circulating CD4+ T cell subsets from recently diagnosed type 1 diabetes patients were compared with those of matched healthy donors. Naive and central memory subsets were obtained from all 30 or so donors, but regulatory and stem cell-like memory subsets were isolated from only 8 patients and about 8 healthy donors. The investigation overall reported the following: Naive, central memory and regulatory TCRB repertoires appeared to be more alike among patients than among healthy donors. Shorter templates might have been favored by PCR, but patient and control samples were amplified and corrected together, so both groups would have been affected equally by any skew. Because cDNA was sequenced instead of genomic DNA, activated cells with high expression could be over-represented, although the groups did not differ in activation or CD3 levels. Because the HLA sub-analyses included only small numbers of individuals, any influence of HLA type on TCRB rearrangement was left unresolved. Fewer insertions and more nucleotide deletions at VDJ recombination sites were observed in patients with type 1 diabetes, implying thymic rearrangement abnormalities. In all four CD4+ subsets, TCRB CDR3 length was moderately but significantly shorter in type 1 diabetes patients.

Each donor gave one peripheral blood draw, averaging roughly 100 mL, which was collected into heparinised tubes. A BD FACSAria II was used to sort naive, central memory, regulatory and stem cell-like memory CD4+ T cells with a panel that included CD45RO, CCR7, CD25, CD127, CD95 and CD27. A purity above 98% was achieved for all sorted populations. PBMCs were isolated right away by Lymphoprep density gradient centrifugation and were stained directly, without culture. Samples were stained and sorted in pairs, with one healthy donor and one patient per experiment, so that batch effects were minimized. The entire isolated RNA was reverse transcribed using the High Capacity cDNA Reverse Transcription Kit, and thus expressed TCRB transcripts were sequenced. Deep immunoSEQ sequencing was performed on naive, central memory and regulatory T cell samples, with an average of about 3.6 million total reads per sample. Sorted cells were lysed in RLT buffer, and RNA was extracted using DNase-treated RNeasy Micro or Mini kits according to cell number. Each cell subset was processed separately to prevent cross-contamination, with patient and healthy donor samples processed together. The immunoSEQ multiplex PCR was used to amplify TCRB sequences from cDNA, generating 87-bp fragments that spanned the CDR3 region. Amplicons were sequenced on the Illumina HiSeq platform. Per the source publication's procedure: Synthetic template baselines were used to correct PCR bias computationally, reads within Hamming distance 2 were collapsed together, and singletons that could not be merged were discarded. Reads were aligned against IMGT to assign V, D and J genes, CDR3 length and insertions or deletions at six rearrangement sites. Within each subset, clonotype counts were normalized to sorted cell number, and only after that were true diversity and Gini coefficients computed with the tcR R package. The overlap coefficient, calculated on TCRB nucleotide sequences, was used to measure repertoire sharing. TCRdb provides this immuneACCESS table in a form limited to in-frame rearrangements. Some clones are lacking; in checked studies, under half of them reflect an unresolved V gene, and why the rest are absent is not known. The D gene and trimming were derived from the DNA, and the V and J assignments and clone size from that table. This sample gives around 100,000 clones in total; approximately 30% of them show up just once. The ten largest clones add up to under 0.55% of the sample.

Taken from cysteine to phenylalanine, the CDR3 has 15 residues. Only CDR3 DNA remains: 45 bases, in frame from the first base. The germline V end is reduced by 3 bases and the J end by 8 bases; junction bases left unmatched: 12. The germline V gene specifies SNHLY as CDR1 and FYNNEI as CDR2. On this clone itself: The target of this receptor is not known. Nothing much larger sits one base from this clone, and base qualities are not available.

The V gene is TRBV2 and the J gene is TRBJ1-2, and TRBD1 matches 7 of the central bases. The source of this sequence is a woman in her late teens or twenties with type 1 diabetes. The material sequenced was central memory CD4+ T cells from blood. The CDR3 sequence is CASSDLSTGAEGYTF. The DNA is as follows: TGTGCCAGCAGTGACTTATCAACAGGGGCGGAAGGCTACACCTTC.